The 2 T cell receptor beta chains reported below all come from one sample, sequenced in a study of shared clonotypes between healthy human individuals. Measured with immunoSEQ multiplex PCR; TCRdb has only the in-frame clones, and not every one. The sample lists more than 1,200,000 clones; about 98.5% were seen once. The sequenced sample consisted of naive CD4+ T cells sorted from blood. This sample's subset: CD45RA+ positively selected. These receptors were obtained from a man aged 25 to 45 in good health.

The V gene is TRBV27, the J gene TRBJ1-2; 8 nucleotides line up with TRBD1. The CDR3 covers 16 residues. Germline V gene lookup returns CDR1 MNHEY and CDR2 SMNVEV (reference sequence). J was trimmed by 4 bases and V by 6 bases; bases with no gene match: 13. The CDR3 spells CASSHAPTTGAYGYTF. DNA for the CDR3: TGTGCCAGCAGCCACGCTCCAACGACAGGGGCCTATGGCTACACCTTC.

J is TRBJ2-2 and V is TRBV9; D ambiguous. V shed 7 bases and J shed 4 bases, with 17 bases lying between them. The CDR3 totals 15 residues. In germline, CDR1 is SGDLS, CDR2 YYNGEE. CDR3 protein: CASSPSWVTTGELFF. The CDR3 region has the DNA TGTGCCAGCTCCCCTTCGTGGGTCACCACCGGGGAGCTGTTTTTT.